One sample yielded the 13 T cell receptor beta chains listed below, sequenced in a study of T cell responses to AZD1222 COVID-19 vaccine. Sequenced by immunoSEQ multiplex PCR; TCRdb stores in-frame clones only, minus some. The sample has roughly 200,000 clones, about nine tenths seen once. Material: peripheral blood, obtained 28 days after the second AZD1222 dose. These receptors came from an adult who received the AZD1222 COVID-19 vaccine.

Only a few counts were recorded for this clone. CDR3 residues: CASSVGVVTDSTGELFF. The CDR3 DNA sequence: TGTGCCAGCAGTGTCGGTGTCGTCACGGATTCCACCGGGGAGCTGTTTTTT. The chain employs TRBV6-1 and TRBJ2-2, with D hard to call. CDR1 is MNHNS and CDR2 is SASEGT in the germline V gene. The CDR3 totals 17 residues. The germline V and J ends were trimmed by 4 bases and 4 bases, with 19 bases remaining between them.

This rearrangement joins TRBV28 to TRBJ1-1; a possible D gene is TRBD1 (6 bases). Germline CDR1 MDHEN, CDR2 SYDVKM. This CDR3 is 17 amino acids long. Trimming cost V 3 bases and J 6 bases, with 23 bases left between them. The CDR3 spells CASSLGWGARAGAEAFF. The CDR3 DNA sequence: TGTGCCAGCAGTTTGGGGTGGGGGGCAAGGGCCGGGGCTGAAGCTTTCTTT. The complete variable domain, with remaining parts taken from reference TRBV28 and TRBJ1-1, reads DVKVTQSSRYLVKRTGEKVFLECVQDMDHENMFWYRQDPGLGLRLIYFSYDVKMKEKGDIPEGYSVSREKKERFSLILESASTNQTSMYLCASSLGWGARAGAEAFFGQGTRLTVV.

There are a few counts of this clone. The chain recombines TRBV15 with TRBJ1-5, with a tentative D call TRBD1 (6 bases). V was shortened by 5 bases and J by 3 bases, with 17 bases between the two germline ends. The CDR3 loop spans 16 amino acids. CDR1 and CDR2 from the germline V gene are LNHNV and YYDKDF (reference sequence). The CDR3 DNA is TGTGCCACCAGCGGACCACCGGGACATCTCAATCAGCCCCAGCATTTT. This encodes CATSGPPGHLNQPQHF.

The J gene is TRBJ2-7, the V gene TRBV2; D gene uncertain. Germline V gene data show CDR1 as SNHLY and CDR2 as FYNNEI. Trimming removed 7 bases from V and 3 bases from J, with 10 bases in between. The CDR3 length is 12 residues. DNA of the CDR3: TGTGCCAGCACTCCAAGAATCTACGAGCAGTACTTC. Translation gives CASTPRIYEQYF.

The V and J genes are TRBV18 and TRBJ1-6; TRBD1 aligns across 11 bases. V was pared by 3 bases and J by 9 bases, with 4 bases of the junction left unmatched. Per the germline V gene, CDR1 is KGHSH and CDR2 is LQKENI. CDR3 length: 15 residues. CDR3 DNA sequence: TGTGCCAGCTCACCCAACGGACAGGGGGCTTCACCCCTCCACTTT. Residues: CASSPNGQGASPLHF.

V is TRBV19 and J is TRBJ1-5, with D unclear. This CDR3 contains 12 residues. CDR1 and CDR2 from the germline V gene are LNHDA and SQIVND (reference sequence). Deletions cut 6 bases from V and 3 bases from J, with 6 bases between. CDR3 amino acids: CASSPYNQPQHF. In DNA form, the CDR3 reads TGTGCCAGTAGCCCCTACAATCAGCCCCAGCATTTT.

The chain has TRBV24-1 and TRBJ2-2; weak D call: TRBD2 (5 bases). Between the trimmed V and J ends, which lost 3 bases and 0 bases, there was a span of 10 bases. The CDR3 has 16 residues. The germline gives CDR1 KGHDR, CDR2 SFDVKD. The CDR3 nucleotides read TGTGCCACCAGTGATCCCGGACTGGCGAACACCGGGGAGCTGTTTTTT. Its protein product is CATSDPGLANTGELFF.

The rearrangement joins TRBV7-8 to TRBJ1-2, with 9 nucleotides matching TRBD1. The CDR3 length is 14 residues. The germline V gene encodes CDR1 SGHVS and CDR2 FQNEAQ. The J segment lost 4 bases and the V segment lost 6 bases, leaving 6 bases of the junction unmatched. The DNA for the CDR3 is TGTGCCAGCAGGGACCGGGACAGGGTCTATGGCTACACCTTC. This gives the protein CASRDRDRVYGYTF.

This clone was detected only once. The V gene is TRBV9, the J gene TRBJ2-4; 10 bases are shared with TRBD2. V was pared by 0 bases and J by 4 bases, with 7 bases of the junction left unmatched. The V gene's germline CDR1 is SGDLS and CDR2 YYNGEE. The CDR3 runs to 17 residues. CDR3 residues: CASSVEASGRGKNIQYF. CDR3 nucleotide sequence: TGTGCCAGCAGCGTAGAGGCTAGCGGGAGAGGGAAAAACATTCAGTACTTC.

The chain employs TRBV29-1 and TRBJ2-1; 7 bases line up with TRBD1. Germline CDR1 SQVTM, CDR2 ANQGSEA. The CDR3 length is 12 residues. V shed 5 bases and J 10 bases; nucleotides not matched to a gene: 8. CDR3 loop: CSVPPTGNEQFF. CDR3 DNA sequence: TGCAGCGTTCCCCCGACAGGGAACGAGCAGTTCTTC.

The count of this clone is one. The chain has TRBV27 and TRBJ1-5, with 7 bases fitting TRBD1. The CDR3 extends over 16 amino acids. V dropped 2 bases and J dropped 5; count of bases not matched to a gene: 9. Germline V lookup: CDR1 MNHEY, CDR2 SMNVEV (reference sequence). This chain's CDR3 is CASSLQGVGGDQPQHF. In DNA, the CDR3 is TGTGCCAGCAGTTTACAGGGGGTAGGGGGGGATCAGCCCCAGCATTTT.

The V call is TRBV6-1, the J call TRBJ1-3; D is unclear. The CDR3 is 13 residues long. Germline loops: CDR1 MNHNS, CDR2 SASEGT. Trimming stripped 2 bases from V and 3 bases from J, with 5 bases between. The CDR3 spells CASSEIYGNTIYF. The CDR3 DNA is TGTGCCAGCAGTGAAATTTATGGAAACACCATATATTTT.

The rearrangement uses TRBV7-3 and TRBJ2-4, with D perhaps given as TRBD1 or TRBD2 (5 bases each). V lost 2 bases, J lost 0 bases, and 8 bases lay in between. Germline V lookup: CDR1 SGHTA, CDR2 FQGTGA. The CDR3 loop spans 15 amino acids. Written as DNA, the CDR3 is TGTGCCAGCAGCTTAGAGGGGACAGCCAAAAACATTCAGTACTTC. It encodes CASSLEGTAKNIQYF.